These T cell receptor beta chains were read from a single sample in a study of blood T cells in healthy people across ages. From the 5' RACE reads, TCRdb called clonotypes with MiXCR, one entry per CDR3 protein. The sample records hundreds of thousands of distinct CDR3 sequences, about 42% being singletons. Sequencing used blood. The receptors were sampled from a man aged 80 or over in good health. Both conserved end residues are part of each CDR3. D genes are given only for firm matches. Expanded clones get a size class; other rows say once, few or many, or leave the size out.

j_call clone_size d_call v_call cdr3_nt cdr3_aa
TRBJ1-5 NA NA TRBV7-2 TGTACCAGCAGCTCTAGGACAGTTAGCAATCAGCCCCAGCATTTT CTSSSRTVSNQPQHF
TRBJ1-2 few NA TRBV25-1 TGTGCCAGCAGTGAGAGGAGGGCAGGGGTGGGCTACACCTTC CASSERRAGVGYTF
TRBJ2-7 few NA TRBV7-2 TGTGCCAGCAGCTTACAGGGCATGAGCTCCTACGAGCAGTACTTC CASSLQGMSSYEQYF
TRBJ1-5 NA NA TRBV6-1 TGTGCCAGCAGGGCCTCCTTCAATCAGCCCCAGCATTTT CASRASFNQPQHF
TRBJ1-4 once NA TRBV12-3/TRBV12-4 TGTGCCAGCAGTGCCCTCGGCGGAGATAATGAAAAACTGTTTTTT CASSALGGDNEKLFF
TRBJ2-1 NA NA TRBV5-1 TGCGCCAGCAGGACAACAAGGAGTGGTGAGCAGTTCTTC CASRTTRSGEQFF
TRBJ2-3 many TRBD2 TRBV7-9 TGTGCCAGTTCCGGGACTATAAGGGGCGCAGATACGCAGTATTTT CASSGTIRGADTQYF
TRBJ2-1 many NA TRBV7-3 TGTGCCAGCAGCTTAGACCCCTCCCCCCGCGGGACCTACAATGAGCAGTTCTTC CASSLDPSPRGTYNEQFF
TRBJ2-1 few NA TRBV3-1 TGTGCCAGCAGCCTACGCGCGGGGAATCTGTTCTTC CASSLRAGNLFF
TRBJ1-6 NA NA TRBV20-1 TGCAGTGCTAACAGGATTCATGGGGATTCACCCCTCCACTTT CSANRIHGDSPLHF
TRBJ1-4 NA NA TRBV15 TGTGCCACCAGCAGAGACAGGGCTAATGAAAAACTGTTTTTT CATSRDRANEKLFF
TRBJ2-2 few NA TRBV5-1 TGCGCCAGCAGCTTGCTCTCGGACACCGGGGAGCTGTTTTTT CASSLLSDTGELFF
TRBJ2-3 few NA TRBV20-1 TGCAGTGCTAGTAAAGATACGCAGTATTTT CSASKDTQYF
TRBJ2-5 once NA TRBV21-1 TGTGCCAGCAGCAACGGCCTTCCCAAGACGTACTTC CASSNGLPKTYF
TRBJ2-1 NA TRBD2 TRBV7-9 TGTGCCAGCAGCCGTTATAGCGGGAGTAAGAGGAATGAGCAGTTCTTC CASSRYSGSKRNEQFF
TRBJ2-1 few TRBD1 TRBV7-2 TGTGCCAGCAGCTTAGGACAGGGTGGGTCCTACAATGAGCAGTTCTTC CASSLGQGGSYNEQFF
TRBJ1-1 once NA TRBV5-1 TGCGCCAGCCGAGCGAGGTTGGCGAACACTGAAGCTTTCTTT CASRARLANTEAFF
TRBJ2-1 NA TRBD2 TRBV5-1 TGCGCCAGCAGCTTAAGGGCCTCCGGGGGGAGGGGCAATGAGCAGTTCTTC CASSLRASGGRGNEQFF
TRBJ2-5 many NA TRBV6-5 TGTGCCAGCAGTTCATCAGCGGAGGACCAAGAGACCCAGTACTTC CASSSSAEDQETQYF
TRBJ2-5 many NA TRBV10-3 TGTGCCATCAGTGAGTCAGGTGGTACCCAAGAGACCCAGTACTTC CAISESGGTQETQYF
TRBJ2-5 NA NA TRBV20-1 TGCAGTGCTAGATCCCATTATAGCAATGAGCAGTACTTC CSARSHYSNEQYF
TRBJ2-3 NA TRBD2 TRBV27 TGTGCCAGCAGACTCGGACTAGCGGGATCAGATACGCAGTATTTT CASRLGLAGSDTQYF
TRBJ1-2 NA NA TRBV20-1 TGCAGTGCTAGAGGAATCGGCCAAGGGTTGGGTGGCTACACCTTC CSARGIGQGLGGYTF
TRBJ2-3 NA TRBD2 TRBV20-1 TGCAGTGCTAGAGGGGGGGGAGGATTAGCGGGAGAGGATACGCAGTATTTT CSARGGGGLAGEDTQYF
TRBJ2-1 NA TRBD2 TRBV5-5 TGTGCCAGCAGCTCCTATAGCGGGAGCTCCTACAATGAGCAGTTCTTC CASSSYSGSSYNEQFF
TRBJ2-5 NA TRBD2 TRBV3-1 TGTGCCAGCAGCCGGGGGACTAGCGTCTACAATGAGCAGTACTTC CASSRGTSVYNEQYF
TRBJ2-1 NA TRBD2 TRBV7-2 TGTGCCAGCAGCTTAGCGTCTAGCGGTTGGAGCTCCTACAATGAGCAGTTCTTC CASSLASSGWSSYNEQFF
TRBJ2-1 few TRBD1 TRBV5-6 TGTGCCAGCACCTCACTGGGGACAGCGTCCTACAATGAGCAGTTCTTC CASTSLGTASYNEQFF
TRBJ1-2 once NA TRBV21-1 TGTGCCAGCAGCAAGACCGCAGGGGGCTATGGCTACACCTTC CASSKTAGGYGYTF
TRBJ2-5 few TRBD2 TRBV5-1 TGCGCCAGCAGCTTGGTAATAGCGGGGTACCAAGAGACCCAGTACTTC CASSLVIAGYQETQYF
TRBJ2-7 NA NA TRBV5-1 TGCGCCAGCAGCTCCAGTAGTGACTACTCCTACGAGCAGTACTTC CASSSSSDYSYEQYF
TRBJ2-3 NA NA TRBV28 TGTGCCAGCAGTTTGGAGGCAATAGGGACGCAGTATTTT CASSLEAIGTQYF
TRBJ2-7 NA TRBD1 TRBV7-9 TGTGCCAGCAGCTTGGGACAGGGGGACGACGAGCAGTACTTC CASSLGQGDDEQYF
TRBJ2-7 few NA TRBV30 TGTGCCTGGAGTAACGGCAGAACCTACGAGCAGTACTTC CAWSNGRTYEQYF
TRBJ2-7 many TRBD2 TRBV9 TGTGCCAGCAGCACGAGGGATCTAGCGGGAGACGAGCAGTACTTC CASSTRDLAGDEQYF
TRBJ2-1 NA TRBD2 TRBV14 TGTGCCAGCAGCCCCTTCGGGAGGGACTGGATGTATGAGCAGTTCTTC CASSPFGRDWMYEQFF
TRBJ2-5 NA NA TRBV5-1 TGCGCCAGCACCCCATCTATGACAGGGAGGGAGACCCAGTACTTC CASTPSMTGRETQYF
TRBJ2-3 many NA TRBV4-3 TGCGCCAGCAGCCAAGATCCTCTTAGCACAGATACGCAGTATTTT CASSQDPLSTDTQYF
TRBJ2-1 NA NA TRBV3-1 TGTGCCAGCAGCCCGCGGACTAACGGACGGAATGAGCAGTTCTTC CASSPRTNGRNEQFF
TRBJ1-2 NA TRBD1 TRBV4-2 TGTGCCAGCAGCCTCAGATCACAGGGGGCATTCGACTATGGCTACACCTTC CASSLRSQGAFDYGYTF
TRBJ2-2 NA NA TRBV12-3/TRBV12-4 TGTGCCAGCAGCCCATCGGGACAACTCACCGGGGAGCTGTTTTTT CASSPSGQLTGELFF
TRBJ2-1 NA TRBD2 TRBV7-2 TGTGCCAGCAGCTCTCGACTAGCGGGGGGCCCTAACAATGAGCAGTTCTTC CASSSRLAGGPNNEQFF